The 18 T cell receptor beta chains listed next were all sequenced from one sample in a study of T cells in Graves' hyperthyroidism and ophthalmopathy. There were TCR beta CDR3 regions amplified from RNA transcripts. Primed by the HTBI set, a first-round RT-PCR was run on the TCR CDR3. Using its own MiXCR run on the multiplex PCR reads, TCRdb lists one record per CDR3 protein. The data show hundreds of thousands of distinct CDR3 sequences, 20% to 25% seen once. The sample consisted of blood. These TCRs come from a man aged 25-45 years with Graves' ophthalmopathy.

This clonotype has more than one count but fewer than ten. The CDR3 coding sequence is TGTGCCAGCAGTGCCGCCAAGGGGCGCGTCTACAATGAGCAGTTCTTC. It yields the protein CASSAAKGRVYNEQFF. The chain is built from TRBV6-1 and TRBJ2-1, with D possibly being TRBD1 (5 bases). The CDR3 sequence is 16 residues long. The V and J ends lost 4 bases and 3 bases respectively, with 16 bases between them. CDR1 and CDR2 (germline): MNHNS, SASEGT.

Many counts were recorded for this clonotype. The V and J genes are TRBV3-1 and TRBJ2-2; the D gene is possibly TRBD1 (6 bases). The CDR3 length is 15 residues. From germline, CDR1 is LGHDT and CDR2 YNNKEL (reference sequence). Trimming removed 2 bases at V and 2 bases at J, with 9 bases between. The CDR3 nucleotides read TGTGCCAGCAGCCAACGGACAGCCAACACCGGGGAGCTGTTTTTT. Its protein product is CASSQRTANTGELFF.

This clonotype was counted many times. The gene calls are TRBV20-1 and TRBJ2-3, with TRBD2 matching over 14 bases. Germline lookup yields CDR1 DFQATT and CDR2 SNEGSKA (reference sequence). The CDR3 covers 15 residues. The J segment lost 4 bases and the V segment lost 6 bases, leaving 6 bases of the junction unmatched. CDR3 protein: CSAAGLAGGADTQYF. The CDR3 DNA reads TGCAGTGCCGCCGGACTAGCGGGAGGTGCAGATACGCAGTATTTT.

This clonotype was recorded a few times. The chain links TRBV10-3 to TRBJ2-2; 7 nucleotides match TRBD1. This CDR3 is 18 amino acids long. CDR1 and CDR2 (germline): ENHRY, SYGVKD. The ends lost 2 bases at V and 0 bases at J; junction bases unmatched: 9. CDR3 sequence: CAISEPVTGTANTGELFF. Here the CDR3 DNA reads TGTGCCATCAGTGAGCCCGTAACCGGGACAGCGAACACCGGGGAGCTGTTTTTT.

The table lists this clonotype with a count of one. V usage is TRBV11-2 and J usage is TRBJ2-3; weak D call: TRBD1 (5 bases). CDR1 and CDR2 (germline): SGHAT, FQNNGV. The CDR3 is 14 amino acids. The V end lost 0 bases, the J end lost 7 bases, and 11 bases lay between the germline ends. This CDR3 is CASSLEPSGNTQYF. CDR3 in DNA: TGTGCCAGCAGCTTAGAACCATCAGGGAATACGCAGTATTTT. The variable domain in full, with the rest retrieved from reference TRBV11-2 and TRBJ2-3, is EAGVAQSPRYKIIEKRQSVAFWCNPISGHATLYWYQQILGQGPKLLIQFQNNGVVDDSQLPKDRFSAERLKGVDSTLKIQPAKLEDSAVYLCASSLEPSGNTQYFGPGTRLTVL.

This clonotype was recorded many times. The chain joins TRBV3-1 to TRBJ2-7, with 8 bases lining up with TRBD2. Germline V lookup: CDR1 LGHDT, CDR2 YNNKEL (reference sequence). J lost 4 bases, V lost 6 bases, and 5 bases had no gene match. The CDR3 length is 13 residues. The chain's CDR3 is CASSPAGEYEQYF. CDR3 bases: TGTGCCAGCAGTCCAGCGGGAGAATACGAGCAGTACTTC.

This clonotype was seen a few times. V usage is TRBV20-1 and J usage is TRBJ1-6; the match to TRBD1 covers 7 bases. Trimming at V came to 3 bases and at J to 6 bases, leaving 11 bases not matched to a gene. The CDR3 runs to 16 residues. Germline lookup yields CDR1 DFQATT and CDR2 SNEGSKA (reference sequence). The CDR3 DNA is TGCAGTGCTAGTGGCCTCCCGGACAGGACTAATTCACCCCTCCACTTT. Residues: CSASGLPDRTNSPLHF.

This clonotype was recorded a few times. The genes are TRBV6-5 and TRBJ1-1; D not certain. This CDR3 contains 14 residues. The germline V gene encodes CDR1 MNHEY and CDR2 SVGAGI. Trimming left V 0 bases short and J 7 bases short, with 12 bases between. The CDR3 region is CASSYSLGWIEAFF. Here the CDR3 DNA reads TGTGCCAGCAGTTACTCTCTAGGGTGGATTGAAGCTTTCTTT.

This clonotype has just a few counts. The DNA for the CDR3 is TGTGCCAGCAGCCACGGGGGAATGGGCGATGAGCAGTTCTTC. Its protein product is CASSHGGMGDEQFF. The chain is built from TRBV4-2 and TRBJ2-1, with D possibly matching TRBD2 (6 bases). The CDR3 covers 14 residues. V was clipped by 3 bases and J by 8 bases, with 14 bases between them. Germline CDR1 is LGHNA and CDR2 is YNFKEQ.

This clonotype was observed at least ten times. This rearrangement joins TRBV11-2 to TRBJ2-7; D call uncertain. There are 14 residues in the CDR3. The V and J ends lost 0 bases and 2 bases respectively, with 8 bases between them. The germline gives CDR1 SGHAT, CDR2 FQNNGV. The CDR3 DNA reads as TGTGCCAGCAGCTTAGAATCCATAACCTACGAGCAGTACTTC. Its translation: CASSLESITYEQYF.

This clonotype was counted only a few times. The chain links TRBV19 to TRBJ1-2; the D is unclear. The CDR3 is 15 residues long. V lost 4 bases and J lost 6, with 18 bases in between. Germline V gene lookup returns CDR1 LNHDA and CDR2 SQIVND (reference sequence). The CDR3 DNA follows: TGTGCCAGTAGTACCCAGATGCGCCAACGAGATGGCTACACCTTC. Its translation is CASSTQMRQRDGYTF.

V usage is TRBV12-3 or TRBV12-4 and J usage is TRBJ2-7, with unresolved D. This CDR3 is 14 amino acids long. With 5 bases removed from V and 2 bases from J, the gap between germline ends came to 13 bases. The CDR3 bases are TGTGCCAGCAGTCCCTCCGAACTGGCCTACGAGCAGTACTTC. The encoded protein is CASSPSELAYEQYF.

The chain carries TRBV18 and TRBJ2-1; D is undetermined. V was cut by 1 base and J by 8 bases, with 9 bases left in between. The CDR3 covers 13 residues. Germline CDR1 and CDR2: KGHSH and LQKENI. CDR3 nucleotides: TGTGCCAGCTCACCACGAATGGGCGATGAGCAGTTCTTC. Encoded protein: CASSPRMGDEQFF.

This clonotype was detected ten times or more. The CDR3 DNA reads as TGTGCCAGCAGCTTAGGATCCCTACAGGGGAACACTGAAGCTTTCTTT. Translated, it gives CASSLGSLQGNTEAFF. The V gene is TRBV11-2, the J gene TRBJ1-1, with D possibly TRBD1 on 6 matching bases. Trimming took 1 base from V and 1 from J, leaving 13 bases between them. This CDR3 has 16 amino acids. Germline CDR1 reads SGHAT; CDR2 reads FQNNGV. The variable domain in full, completed from reference TRBV11-2 and TRBJ1-1, reads EAGVAQSPRYKIIEKRQSVAFWCNPISGHATLYWYQQILGQGPKLLIQFQNNGVVDDSQLPKDRFSAERLKGVDSTLKIQPAKLEDSAVYLCASSLGSLQGNTEAFFGQGTRLTVV.

The genes are TRBV9 and TRBJ1-2; D unresolved. Germline CDR1 SGDLS, CDR2 YYNGEE. With 1 base removed from V and 4 bases from J, the gap between germline ends came to 23 bases. This CDR3 has 18 residues. The CDR3 DNA is TGTGCCAGCAGCGTAAGCAGTTTCCAGGAGGATACCCGCTATGGCTACACCTTC. It specifies CASSVSSFQEDTRYGYTF.

Worth noting for this clonotype: A much larger clone differs by one base, so this may be a read error. The CDR3, as DNA: TGTGCCAGCAACCCAGCCGGGACTAGCCTCTATGAGCAGTTCTTC. Its translation: CASNPAGTSLYEQFF. The J gene is TRBJ2-1, the V gene TRBV7-9; 9 nucleotides agree with TRBD2. The V and J ends lost 7 bases and 8 bases, in that order; junction bases with no gene match: 12. The germline gives CDR1 SEHNR, CDR2 FQNEAQ (reference sequence). The CDR3 spans 15 residues.

Comment on this clonotype: One base away lies a much larger clone, so this may be a sequencing read error. This chain connects TRBV27 to TRBJ2-7; TRBD2 matches 8 bases. CDR3 length: 14 amino acids. V gave up 7 bases and J gave up 3 bases; unmatched junction bases: 8. The germline V gene has CDR1 MNHEY and CDR2 SMNVEV (reference sequence). CDR3 sequence: CASTPGTSNYEQYF. The CDR3 DNA sequence: TGTGCCAGCACCCCAGGGACTAGTAACTACGAGCAGTACTTC.

The chain links TRBV4-1 to TRBJ2-7, with TRBD1 identical over 9 bases. Germline V gene lookup returns CDR1 MGHRA and CDR2 YSYEKL. V was clipped by 1 base and J by 3 bases; unmatched bases: 7. The CDR3 loop spans 16 amino acids. CDR3 in DNA: TGCGCCAGCAGCCAAGCGTCGGGACAGGGTTTCTACGAGCAGTACTTC. Its protein product is CASSQASGQGFYEQYF.